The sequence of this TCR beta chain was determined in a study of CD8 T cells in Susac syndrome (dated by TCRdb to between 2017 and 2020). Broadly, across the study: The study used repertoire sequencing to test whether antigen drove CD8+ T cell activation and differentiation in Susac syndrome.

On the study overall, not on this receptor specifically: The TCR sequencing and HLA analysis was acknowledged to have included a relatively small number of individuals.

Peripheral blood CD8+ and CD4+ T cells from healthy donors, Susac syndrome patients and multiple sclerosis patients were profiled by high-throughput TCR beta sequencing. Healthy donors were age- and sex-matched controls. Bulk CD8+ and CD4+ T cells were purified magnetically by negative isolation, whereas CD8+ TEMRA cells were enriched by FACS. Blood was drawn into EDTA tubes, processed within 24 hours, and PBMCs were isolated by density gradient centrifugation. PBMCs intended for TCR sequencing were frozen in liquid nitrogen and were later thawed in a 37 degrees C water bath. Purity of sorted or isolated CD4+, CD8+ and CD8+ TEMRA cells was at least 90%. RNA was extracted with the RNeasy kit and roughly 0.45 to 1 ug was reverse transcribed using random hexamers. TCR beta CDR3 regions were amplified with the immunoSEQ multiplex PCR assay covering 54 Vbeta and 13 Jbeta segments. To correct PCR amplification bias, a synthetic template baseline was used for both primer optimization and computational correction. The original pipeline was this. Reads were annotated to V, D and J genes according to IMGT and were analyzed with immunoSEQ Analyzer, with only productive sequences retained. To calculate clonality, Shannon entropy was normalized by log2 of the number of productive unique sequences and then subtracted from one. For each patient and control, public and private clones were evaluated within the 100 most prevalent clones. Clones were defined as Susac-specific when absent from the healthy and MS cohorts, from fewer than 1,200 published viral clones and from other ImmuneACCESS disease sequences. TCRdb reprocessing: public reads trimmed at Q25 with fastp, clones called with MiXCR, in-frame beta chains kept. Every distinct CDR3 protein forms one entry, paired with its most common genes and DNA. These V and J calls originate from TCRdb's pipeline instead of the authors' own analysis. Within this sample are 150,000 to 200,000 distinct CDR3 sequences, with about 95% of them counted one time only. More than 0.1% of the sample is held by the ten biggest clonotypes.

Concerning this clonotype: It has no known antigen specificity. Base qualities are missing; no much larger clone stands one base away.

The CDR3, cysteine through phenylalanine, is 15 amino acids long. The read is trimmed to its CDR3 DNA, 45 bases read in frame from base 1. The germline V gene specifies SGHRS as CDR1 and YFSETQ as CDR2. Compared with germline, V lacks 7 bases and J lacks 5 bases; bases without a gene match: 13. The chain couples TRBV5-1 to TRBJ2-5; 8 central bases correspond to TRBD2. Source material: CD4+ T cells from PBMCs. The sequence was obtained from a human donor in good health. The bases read TGCGCCAGCTACCGCCCCGGGGGGGCCGGGGAGACCCAGTACTTC. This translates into CASYRPGGAGETQYF.